Following are 6 T cell receptor beta chains from one sample sequenced in a study of blood T cell repertoires in COVID-19. Using immunoSEQ multiplex PCR, the repertoire was profiled, and TCRdb retains in-frame clones only, with some absent. Of 140,000 to 150,000 clones detected, roughly 80% appear once; the ten largest clones hold about 3.5%. Sequencing was performed on peripheral blood. These receptors came from a man in his 70s who had recovered from COVID-19.

The V gene is TRBV11-1, the J gene TRBJ2-1, with D tentatively TRBD2 (6 bases). CDR3 length equals 15 residues. V dropped 5 bases and J dropped 4 bases, with 15 bases sitting between them. CDR1 and CDR2 from the germline V gene are SGHAT and FQDESV (reference sequence). CDR3 loop: CASSIRLGRYNEQFF. For the CDR3, the DNA is TGTGCCAGCAGCATTCGACTAGGGCGGTACAATGAGCAGTTCTTC.

This chain links TRBV7-9 with TRBJ2-7; TRBD1 matches at 7 bases. This CDR3 is built from 14 residues. CDR1 SEHNR and CDR2 FQNEAQ come from the germline V gene (reference sequence). V lost 3 bases, J lost 2 bases, and 4 bases stayed unmatched. The CDR3 sequence is CASSFRDSPYEQYF. CDR3 DNA sequence: TGTGCCAGCAGCTTCAGGGACAGCCCCTACGAGCAGTACTTC.

The gene calls are TRBV18 and TRBJ1-2; D is uncertain. Germline values: CDR1 KGHSH, CDR2 LQKENI. This CDR3 comprises 13 residues. V was pared by 3 bases and J by 4 bases, with 9 bases between. Here the CDR3 reads CASSPPGFYGYTF. The CDR3 bases are TGTGCCAGCTCACCCCCAGGATTCTATGGCTACACCTTC.

The chain uses TRBV18 and TRBJ2-1; TRBD2 matches at 9 bases. V trimming: 3 bases; J trimming: 5 bases; junction bases outside the gene matches: 2. Looked up from germline, CDR1 is KGHSH and CDR2 is LQKENI. This CDR3 region has 14 residues. CDR3 DNA: TGTGCCAGCTCACCGACTAGCGGCAACAATGAGCAGTTCTTC. Translating gives CASSPTSGNNEQFF.

DNA of the CDR3: TGCGCCAGCAGTCCAGAGGCGGGGGACGCCGGGCACAATGAGCAGTTCTTC. Amino acids: CASSPEAGDAGHNEQFF. The J gene is TRBJ2-1, the V gene TRBV5-1; 7 nucleotides match TRBD2. Germline CDR1 is SGHRS and CDR2 is YFSETQ. The CDR3 has 17 amino acids. Losses at the gene ends were 5 bases for V and 5 bases for J; bases not matched to a gene: 16.

This clone was recorded once. The chain couples TRBV5-4 to TRBJ2-7, with D maybe TRBD2 (6 bases). Germline CDR1 reads SGHNT; CDR2 reads YYREEE (reference sequence). The CDR3 loop spans 14 amino acids. V lost 2 bases and J lost 4, with 13 bases in between. CDR3 amino acids: CASSLGGSRYEQYF. Here the CDR3 DNA reads TGTGCCAGCAGCTTAGGAGGGAGTAGGTACGAGCAGTACTTC. Full variable domain (outside the CDR3, taken from reference TRBV5-4 and TRBJ2-7): ETGVTQSPTHLIKTRGQQVTLRCSSQSGHNTVSWYQQALGQGPQFIFQYYREEENGRGNFPPRFSGLQFPNYSSELNVNALELDDSALYLCASSLGGSRYEQYFGPGTRLTVT.